The 25 T cell receptor beta chains below all came from one sample that was sequenced in a study of cytomegalovirus exposure and HLA in healthy donors (dated by TCRdb to the late 2010s). Preparation of the library involved the immunoSEQ multiplex PCR assay. For the multiplex PCR, a mixture combining 60 forward primers for TCR Vbeta segments and 13 reverse primers for TCR Jbeta segments was used. The clones in this table, taken by TCRdb from immuneACCESS, are in-frame only. Not every clone is retained; where verified, under half of the shortfall comes from an unresolved V gene, and the cause of the rest is unknown. This sample is represented by under 250,000 clones; roughly 80% of them were singletons. The top ten clones comprise about 1.7% of the sample. The specimen was PBMCs. The receptors here all came from a man aged 45-65 years in good health and CMV-seronegative.

There are a few counts of this clone. This chain links TRBV10-1 with TRBJ2-7; D may be TRBD2 (6 bases). The CDR3 is 14 residues long. Germline V gene sequence: CDR1 WNHNN, CDR2 SYGVQD (reference sequence). V lost 9 bases and J 2 bases, leaving 17 bases between the germline ends. CDR3 DNA sequence: TGCGCCAGAGCGAAGGCTAGCGTTCCCTACGAGCAGTACTTC. Amino acid sequence: CARAKASVPYEQYF.

This clone was detected a few times. V usage is TRBV30 and J usage is TRBJ2-2; D is uncertain. This CDR3 is 12 amino acids long. V lost 1 base and J lost 7, with 7 bases in between. Germline CDR1 reads GTSNPN; CDR2 reads SVGIG (reference sequence). The CDR3 coding sequence is TGTGCCTGGAGTGAACTTGGCGGGGAGCTGTTTTTT. Amino acid sequence: CAWSELGGELFF.

This clone was seen only once. The CDR3 reads CASSLTHGTHYEQYF. The CDR3 bases are TGTGCCAGCAGTTTAACACACGGGACTCACTACGAGCAGTACTTC. The chain couples TRBV27 to TRBJ2-5, with TRBD2 as a possible D gene (6 bases). TRBJ2-7 matches the DNA end more closely, so the J call is doubtful. CDR3 length: 15 residues. In germline, CDR1 is MNHEY, CDR2 SMNVEV (reference sequence).

This chain links TRBV7-2 with TRBJ1-4; the D is unclear. CDR3 length: 14 residues. V was cut by 1 base and J by 8 bases, with 11 bases left in between. The germline CDR1 and CDR2 sequences are SGHTA and FQGNSA. CDR3 DNA: TGTGCCAGCAGCTTAGTTTCGATCGGGGAAAAACTGTTTTTT. Amino acid sequence: CASSLVSIGEKLFF.

This clone was detected only once. This chain joins TRBV28 and TRBJ2-5; D gene unclear. The J call is uncertain, as TRBJ2-7 better fits the DNA end. Germline V CDR1 and CDR2: MDHEN, SYDVKM. The CDR3 runs to 11 residues. CDR3 in DNA: TGTGGCACGGCAGACTCCATCGAGCAGTACTTC. Protein sequence: CGTADSIEQYF.

The genes are TRBV5-1 and TRBJ2-5; possible D gene TRBD1, 6 bases. Germline V gene sequence: CDR1 SGHRS, CDR2 YFSETQ. The CDR3 length is 15 residues. Trimming left V 0 bases short and J 0 bases short, with 9 bases between. The CDR3 nucleotides are TGCGCCAGCAGCTTGGCGGCAGGGGACCAAGAGACCCAGTACTTC. Translated, it gives CASSLAAGDQETQYF. Supplemented by reference TRBV5-1 and TRBJ2-5, the full variable domain reads KAGVTQTPRYLIKTRGQQVTLSCSPISGHRSVSWYQQTPGQGLQFLFEYFSETQRNKGNFPGRFSGRQFSNSRSEMNVSTLELGDSALYLCASSLAAGDQETQYFGPGTRLLVL.

The J gene is TRBJ1-5, the V gene TRBV28; tentatively, D is TRBD1 (5 bases). V lost 6 bases, J lost 2 bases, and 17 bases lay in between. The CDR3 extends over 16 amino acids. Per the germline V gene, CDR1 is MDHEN and CDR2 is SYDVKM. In DNA form, the CDR3 reads TGTGCCAGCAGAAACTCGAAGGGGTTTGGCAATCAGCCCCAGCATTTT. Protein: CASRNSKGFGNQPQHF.

The V gene is TRBV2, the J gene TRBJ2-3, with D tentatively TRBD2 (6 bases). Trimming cost V 8 bases and J 2 bases, with 11 bases left between them. Germline V gene sequence: CDR1 SNHLY, CDR2 FYNNEI. The CDR3 is made up of 13 amino acids. The CDR3 nucleotides read TGTGCCAGCGGGACTTTCTACACAGATACGCAGTATTTT. It encodes CASGTFYTDTQYF. The full variable domain, rest sourced from reference TRBV2 and TRBJ2-3, is EPEVTQTPSHQVTQMGQEVILRCVPISNHLYFYWYRQILGQKVEFLVSFYNNEISEKSEIFDDQFSVERPDGSNFTLKIRSTKLEDSAMYFCASGTFYTDTQYFGPGTRLTVL.

V usage is TRBV28 and J usage is TRBJ2-5; no clear D gene. This CDR3 comprises 13 residues. V was pared by 3 bases and J by 2 bases, with 7 bases between. Germline V gene data show CDR1 as MDHEN and CDR2 as SYDVKM. CDR3 amino acids: CASSFVRQETQYF. CDR3 in DNA: TGTGCCAGCAGTTTTGTGCGACAAGAGACCCAGTACTTC.

The chain is built from TRBV7-3 and TRBJ1-1; tentative D call: TRBD1 (5 bases). This CDR3 has 15 amino acids. V gave up 0 bases and J gave up 6 bases, with 14 bases separating them. CDR1 and CDR2 from the germline V gene are SGHTA and FQGTGA. In nucleotides, the CDR3 is TGTGCCAGCAGCTTAACGGGGGGTCGCGGATCTGAAGCTTTCTTT. Amino acid sequence: CASSLTGGRGSEAFF.

V is TRBV7-9 and J is TRBJ1-4; a possible D gene is TRBD1 (6 bases). The V gene lost 5 bases and the J gene lost 6 bases, with 10 bases spanning the gap. Germline values: CDR1 SEHNR, CDR2 FQNEAQ (reference sequence). CDR3 length: 13 residues. This chain's CDR3 is CASSRRQDEKLFF. The CDR3 bases are TGTGCCAGCAGCAGGAGACAGGATGAAAAACTGTTTTTT.

The chain carries TRBV25-1 and TRBJ2-7, with D possibly matching TRBD2 (7 bases). Between the trimmed V and J ends, which lost 1 base and 7 bases, there was a span of 17 bases. CDR1 is MGHDK and CDR2 is SYGVNS in the germline V gene. The CDR3 totals 15 residues. The CDR3 nucleotides are TGTGCCAGCAGTGAATTAGGGGGGGACATCGGGGAGCAGTACTTC. This encodes CASSELGGDIGEQYF.

The J gene is TRBJ2-1, the V gene TRBV6-1; 9 positions agree with TRBD1. This CDR3 comprises 15 residues. J lost 7 bases, V lost 2 bases, and 6 bases had no gene match. The V gene's germline CDR1 is MNHNS and CDR2 SASEGT. DNA for the CDR3: TGTGCCAGCAGTGAATGGGGACAGGGAGGGAATGAGCAGTTCTTC. Translating gives CASSEWGQGGNEQFF.

The chain recombines TRBV28 with TRBJ2-5, with D possibly TRBD1 on 6 matching bases. Germline values: CDR1 MDHEN, CDR2 SYDVKM. V was clipped by 2 bases and J by 5 bases, with 15 bases between them. The CDR3 loop spans 15 amino acids. CDR3 bases: TGTGCCAGCAGTTTAGGAGCGGCAGGGGACGAGACCCAGTACTTC. It encodes CASSLGAAGDETQYF. Based on the CDR3 plus reference TRBV28 and TRBJ2-5, the full variable domain is DVKVTQSSRYLVKRTGEKVFLECVQDMDHENMFWYRQDPGLGLRLIYFSYDVKMKEKGDIPEGYSVSREKKERFSLILESASTNQTSMYLCASSLGAAGDETQYFGPGTRLLVL.

This chain joins TRBV5-1 and TRBJ2-1; TRBD1 agrees at 9 bases. The trim removed 3 bases at V and 9 bases at J, leaving 10 bases unmatched. Germline CDR1 SGHRS, CDR2 YFSETQ. The CDR3 length is 15 residues. The chain's CDR3 is CASSSNPQGAGEQFF. DNA of the CDR3: TGCGCCAGCAGCTCGAACCCACAGGGGGCTGGTGAGCAGTTCTTC.

V and J are TRBV28 and TRBJ1-2, with TRBD1 as a possible D gene (5 bases). The germline CDR1 and CDR2 sequences are MDHEN and SYDVKM. The CDR3 contains 15 residues. V was pared by 4 bases and J by 4 bases, with 16 bases between. DNA for the CDR3: TGTGCCAGCAGTTCCCCATCCAGGGTGAGCTATGGCTACACCTTC. It encodes CASSSPSRVSYGYTF.

This clone was seen a few times. This chain links TRBV28 with TRBJ1-5; D unresolved. CDR3 length: 14 amino acids. V lost 6 bases and J 1 base, leaving 10 bases between the germline ends. In germline, CDR1 is MDHEN, CDR2 SYDVKM. The DNA of the CDR3 is TGTGCCAGCAGACCTGAGGGAAGCAATCAGCCCCAGCATTTT. This codes for CASRPEGSNQPQHF.

The rearrangement links TRBV7-2 to TRBJ2-7; D uncertain. CDR1 SGHTA and CDR2 FQGNSA come from the germline V gene. This CDR3 is 14 amino acids long. V was cut by 5 bases and J by 3 bases, with 14 bases left in between. The CDR3 DNA reads as TGTGCCAGCAGCCTTCCCTCATTACTCTACGAGCAGTACTTC. Translating gives CASSLPSLLYEQYF.

The J gene is TRBJ2-1, the V gene TRBV6-6; TRBD1 might be the D (5 bases). Trimming shortened V by 6 bases and J by 0 bases, and 12 bases separated the two germline ends. Germline V gene data show CDR1 as MNHNY and CDR2 as SVGAGI (reference sequence). The CDR3 is 15 residues long. The CDR3 DNA follows: TGTGCCAGCAGGCCTTTAGACAGCTCCTACAATGAGCAGTTCTTC. Translation gives CASRPLDSSYNEQFF.

The chain carries TRBV5-1 and TRBJ2-7, with 15 bases aligning to TRBD2. The CDR3 covers 20 residues. Germline V lookup: CDR1 SGHRS, CDR2 YFSETQ. After removal of 1 base from V and 2 bases from J, the junction contained 13 bases not matched to a gene. CDR3 nucleotides: TGCGCCAGCAGCTTGAAGGTAGGAGGAGGGACTAGCGGGAGGACCTACGAGCAGTACTTC. It specifies CASSLKVGGGTSGRTYEQYF.

Regarding this clone: Other DNA sequences from this sample encode an identical CDR3 as well. The chain joins TRBV9 to TRBJ2-3; no reliable D call. Germline lookup yields CDR1 SGDLS and CDR2 YYNGEE. The CDR3 is 14 amino acids. The V end lost 0 bases, the J end lost 1 base, and 6 bases lay between the germline ends. In DNA form, the CDR3 reads TGTGCCAGCAGCGTAGACGAGGGCACAGATACGCAGTATTTT. Translated, it gives CASSVDEGTDTQYF.

V gene TRBV4-1 combines with J gene TRBJ2-7, with 8 positions matching TRBD1. V was pared by 0 bases and J by 3 bases, with 7 bases of the junction left unmatched. This CDR3 is 16 amino acids long. Germline assignment: CDR1 MGHRA and CDR2 YSYEKL. In DNA form, the CDR3 reads TGCGCCAGCAGCCAAGATCTATCCGGGACAGGCTACGAGCAGTACTTC. This sequence encodes CASSQDLSGTGYEQYF.

This sequence joins TRBV2 and TRBJ2-7; D is possibly TRBD2 (5 bases). Germline loops: CDR1 SNHLY, CDR2 FYNNEI. V gave up 7 bases and J gave up 6 bases, with 10 bases separating them. The CDR3 is made up of 11 amino acids. CDR3 bases: TGTGCCAGCACCCGAGCGGCCGAGCAGTACTTC. Protein: CASTRAAEQYF.

This clone appeared a single time. This sequence joins TRBV7-9 and TRBJ2-3, with unresolved D. Trimming stripped 0 bases from V and 4 bases from J, with 11 bases between. The CDR3 covers 15 residues. CDR1 SEHNR and CDR2 FQNEAQ come from the germline V gene (reference sequence). The CDR3 DNA sequence: TGTGCCAGCAGCTTAGCTAGCTCTGGCGCAGATACGCAGTATTTT. Encoded protein: CASSLASSGADTQYF.

The V gene is TRBV4-1, the J gene TRBJ2-4, with a possible D match to TRBD1 (6 bases). The CDR3 loop spans 16 amino acids. Looked up from germline, CDR1 is MGHRA and CDR2 is YSYEKL. The ends were cut back, 4 bases at V and 0 bases at J, with 13 bases in the middle. CDR3 protein: CASSLGQSLAKNIQYF. DNA of the CDR3: TGCGCCAGCAGCCTCGGACAGTCCCTAGCCAAAAACATTCAGTACTTC.